The rows below give T cell receptor beta chains drawn from one sample of a study of blood T cell repertoires in COVID-19. The assay was immunoSEQ multiplex PCR, and TCRdb's table has in-frame clones only and misses some. The profile shows 97,000 or so clones, just over 90% of them singletons. The specimen sequenced was peripheral blood. These receptors were taken from a man aged 50 to 59 with acute or convalescent COVID-19. Both conserved end residues are part of each CDR3. Fields, in order: D gene, V gene, J gene, clone size, CDR3 DNA, CDR3 protein. The D gene is left open where the match is weak. Clone size appears in some rows only: once, few, many, or a class for an expanded clone.

D gene: TRBD2
V gene: TRBV9
J gene: TRBJ2-1
clone size: few
CDR3 DNA: TGTGCCAGCAGCGTAGAACCGGGAGGTTACTACAATGAGCAGTTCTTC
CDR3 protein: CASSVEPGGYYNEQFF

D gene: TRBD1
V gene: TRBV27
J gene: TRBJ2-7
clone size: -
CDR3 DNA: TGTGCCAGCAGCTCGACAGGGGGCAAAGTCTACGAGCAGTACTTC
CDR3 protein: CASSSTGGKVYEQYF

D gene: -
V gene: TRBV10-2
J gene: TRBJ2-1
clone size: -
CDR3 DNA: TGCGCCAGCAGTGGTAGCTACTCGGACAATGAGCAGTTCTTC
CDR3 protein: CASSGSYSDNEQFF

D gene: TRBD1
V gene: TRBV10-3
J gene: TRBJ2-5
clone size: -
CDR3 DNA: TGTGCCATCAGTGACCTTTCCGGGACAGGGATGGAGACCCAGTACTTC
CDR3 protein: CAISDLSGTGMETQYF

D gene: TRBD1
V gene: TRBV5-6
J gene: TRBJ1-4
clone size: -
CDR3 DNA: TGTGCCAGCAGCGGCCAGGGACAGGGGCTGGAAAAACTGTTTTTT
CDR3 protein: CASSGQGQGLEKLFF

D gene: TRBD1
V gene: TRBV6-4
J gene: TRBJ2-1
clone size: -
CDR3 DNA: TGTGCCAGCAGTGAAATCCAGGGGGCGATTGAGCAGTTCTTC
CDR3 protein: CASSEIQGAIEQFF

D gene: TRBD1
V gene: TRBV30
J gene: TRBJ2-1
clone size: -
CDR3 DNA: TGTGCCTGGAGTGTAGGGGGCTCGGATGAGCAGTTCTTC
CDR3 protein: CAWSVGGSDEQFF

D gene: -
V gene: TRBV7-2
J gene: TRBJ1-3
clone size: -
CDR3 DNA: TGTGCCAGCAGCTTACGAGTGGTCGGGACTGGAAACACCATATATTTT
CDR3 protein: CASSLRVVGTGNTIYF

D gene: -
V gene: TRBV3-1/TRBV3-2
J gene: TRBJ2-1
clone size: few
CDR3 DNA: TGTGCCAGCAGCCAATTCGGTCCGATACGGAATGAGCAGTTCTTC
CDR3 protein: CASSQFGPIRNEQFF

D gene: -
V gene: TRBV7-2
J gene: TRBJ1-2
clone size: -
CDR3 DNA: TGTGCCAGCAGCTCCCGTCAGGGGCTGAGTGGCTACACCTTC
CDR3 protein: CASSSRQGLSGYTF

D gene: TRBD1
V gene: TRBV11-3
J gene: TRBJ1-6
clone size: -
CDR3 DNA: TGTGCCAGCAGCGGGCAGACAGGGACTAATTCACCCCTCCACTTT
CDR3 protein: CASSGQTGTNSPLHF

D gene: TRBD2
V gene: TRBV24-1
J gene: TRBJ2-3
clone size: -
CDR3 DNA: TGTGCCACCAGTGAAAACAGGATGGGACTAGAAGGCACAGATACGCAGTATTTT
CDR3 protein: CATSENRMGLEGTDTQYF

D gene: TRBD2
V gene: TRBV11-2
J gene: TRBJ2-1
clone size: -
CDR3 DNA: TGTGCCAGCAGCCCGATAGCGGGAAGCTCCTACAATGAGCAGTTCTTC
CDR3 protein: CASSPIAGSSYNEQFF

D gene: TRBD2
V gene: TRBV3-1/TRBV3-2
J gene: TRBJ2-5
clone size: -
CDR3 DNA: TGTGCCAGCAGCCAAGCGGGGGGAGAACAAGAGACCCAGTACTTC
CDR3 protein: CASSQAGGEQETQYF

D gene: -
V gene: TRBV11-3
J gene: TRBJ2-7
clone size: -
CDR3 DNA: TGTGCCAGCAGCTTGTTGGACAGTCCCTACGAGCAGTACTTC
CDR3 protein: CASSLLDSPYEQYF

D gene: TRBD2
V gene: TRBV27
J gene: TRBJ2-1
clone size: once
CDR3 DNA: TGTGCCAGCAGTTTCCTAAGCGGGATAGGAGTTGATGAGCAGTTCTTC
CDR3 protein: CASSFLSGIGVDEQFF

D gene: TRBD2
V gene: TRBV5-1
J gene: TRBJ2-1
clone size: -
CDR3 DNA: TGCGCCAGCATAGGACTAGCGGACAATGAGCAGTTCTTC
CDR3 protein: CASIGLADNEQFF

D gene: -
V gene: TRBV9
J gene: TRBJ2-1
clone size: once
CDR3 DNA: TGTGCCAGCAGCGTAGCACGGGTCTCCTACAATGAGCAGTTCTTC
CDR3 protein: CASSVARVSYNEQFF

D gene: TRBD2
V gene: TRBV7-9
J gene: TRBJ2-3
clone size: -
CDR3 DNA: TGTGCCAGCAGGTTACTAGCGGTGGGGACAGATACGCAGTATTTT
CDR3 protein: CASRLLAVGTDTQYF

D gene: -
V gene: TRBV6-7
J gene: TRBJ2-6
clone size: -
CDR3 DNA: TGTGCCAGCAGCGAACACGAATCTAGCTCTGGGGCCAACGTCCTGACTTTC
CDR3 protein: CASSEHESSSGANVLTF

D gene: -
V gene: TRBV6-2/TRBV6-3
J gene: TRBJ1-5
clone size: -
CDR3 DNA: TGTGCCAGCAGTTACTCAGGGGTTCAACCCCAGCATTTT
CDR3 protein: CASSYSGVQPQHF

D gene: -
V gene: TRBV7-9
J gene: TRBJ1-2
clone size: -
CDR3 DNA: TGTGCCAGCAGCCCAACCCCAGCTAACTATGGCTACACCTTC
CDR3 protein: CASSPTPANYGYTF

D gene: TRBD1
V gene: TRBV19
J gene: TRBJ1-1
clone size: -
CDR3 DNA: TGTGCCAGTAGACGGGACAGGGGTAACCCGAACACTGAAGCTTTCTTT
CDR3 protein: CASRRDRGNPNTEAFF

D gene: TRBD1
V gene: TRBV5-4
J gene: TRBJ2-2
clone size: -
CDR3 DNA: TGTGCCAGCAGCTTCATGGACAGGGGGACCGGGGAGCTGTTTTTT
CDR3 protein: CASSFMDRGTGELFF

D gene: -
V gene: TRBV6-5
J gene: TRBJ1-1
clone size: -
CDR3 DNA: TGTGCCAGCCTTTTCACCCAGGCTTTCTTT
CDR3 protein: CASLFTQAFF

D gene: -
V gene: TRBV30
J gene: TRBJ1-5
clone size: -
CDR3 DNA: TGTGCCTGGAGTGCGGTGGGGGGAAGCAATCAGCCCCAGCATTTT
CDR3 protein: CAWSAVGGSNQPQHF

D gene: TRBD2
V gene: TRBV19
J gene: TRBJ2-5
clone size: -
CDR3 DNA: TGTGCCAGTAGTATAGGACTAGCGGGAGGAGGACAACGGGAGACCCAGTACTTC
CDR3 protein: CASSIGLAGGGQRETQYF

D gene: -
V gene: TRBV4-3
J gene: TRBJ1-2
clone size: -
CDR3 DNA: TGCGCCAGCAGCCAAGTAGGCAGGGAAGAGTCTGGCTACACCTTC
CDR3 protein: CASSQVGREESGYTF

D gene: TRBD2
V gene: TRBV5-1
J gene: TRBJ2-3
clone size: -
CDR3 DNA: TGCGCCAGCAGCGATACGACTCGGGTGGTAGCGGGGGCTTTCACAGATACGCAGTATTTT
CDR3 protein: CASSDTTRVVAGAFTDTQYF

D gene: -
V gene: TRBV7-9
J gene: TRBJ2-1
clone size: -
CDR3 DNA: TGTGCCAGCAGCTTAGGAGAGGTCCCCTTGGATGAGCAGTTCTTC
CDR3 protein: CASSLGEVPLDEQFF

D gene: TRBD1
V gene: TRBV2
J gene: TRBJ1-1
clone size: -
CDR3 DNA: TGTGCCAGCTGCAACAGGGGTGGCACTGAAGCTTTCTTT
CDR3 protein: CASCNRGGTEAFF

D gene: TRBD1
V gene: TRBV25-1
J gene: TRBJ2-3
clone size: -
CDR3 DNA: TGTGCCAGCAGATCAGACAGGGGTTGGAGCACAGATACGCAGTATTTT
CDR3 protein: CASRSDRGWSTDTQYF

D gene: -
V gene: TRBV4-3
J gene: TRBJ1-2
clone size: -
CDR3 DNA: TGCGCCAGCAGCCAAGACTGGGGCACAAACTATGGCTACACCTTC
CDR3 protein: CASSQDWGTNYGYTF

D gene: -
V gene: TRBV25-1
J gene: TRBJ1-2
clone size: -
CDR3 DNA: TGTGCCAGCAGTGAAGGTCTGGCAGGGAATATAGGGGGCTACACCTTC
CDR3 protein: CASSEGLAGNIGGYTF

D gene: -
V gene: TRBV19
J gene: TRBJ1-1
clone size: -
CDR3 DNA: TGTGCCAGTAGTGTCGGTACAGGGTGGGACACTGAAGCTTTCTTT
CDR3 protein: CASSVGTGWDTEAFF

D gene: TRBD1
V gene: TRBV6-5
J gene: TRBJ1-6
clone size: -
CDR3 DNA: TGTGCCAGCAGTAGGACAGGGGGCAGTTCACCCCTCCACTTT
CDR3 protein: CASSRTGGSSPLHF

D gene: TRBD2
V gene: TRBV2
J gene: TRBJ2-1
clone size: -
CDR3 DNA: TGTGCCAGCAGTCCGCGGGGGGCACATGAGCAGTTCTTC
CDR3 protein: CASSPRGAHEQFF

D gene: -
V gene: TRBV7-2
J gene: TRBJ2-3
clone size: -
CDR3 DNA: TGTGCCAGCAGCCCAAGTAGAGATACGCAGTATTTT
CDR3 protein: CASSPSRDTQYF

D gene: -
V gene: TRBV30
J gene: TRBJ2-7
clone size: once
CDR3 DNA: TGTGCCTGGAGTCAGGTACCCTACGAGCAGTACTTC
CDR3 protein: CAWSQVPYEQYF

D gene: TRBD1
V gene: TRBV6-6
J gene: TRBJ1-2
clone size: -
CDR3 DNA: TGTGCCAGCAGTTCCCCACAGGGGGCCCGGTACTATGGCTACACCTTC
CDR3 protein: CASSSPQGARYYGYTF

D gene: -
V gene: TRBV12-3/TRBV12-4
J gene: TRBJ1-1
clone size: -
CDR3 DNA: TGTGCCAGCAGTCACCGGGACAAAGCTTTCTTT
CDR3 protein: CASSHRDKAFF

D gene: TRBD2
V gene: TRBV5-1
J gene: TRBJ2-1
clone size: -
CDR3 DNA: TGCGCCAGCGGCCAGACTAGCGGGGGGTCGTACAATGAGCAGTTCTTC
CDR3 protein: CASGQTSGGSYNEQFF